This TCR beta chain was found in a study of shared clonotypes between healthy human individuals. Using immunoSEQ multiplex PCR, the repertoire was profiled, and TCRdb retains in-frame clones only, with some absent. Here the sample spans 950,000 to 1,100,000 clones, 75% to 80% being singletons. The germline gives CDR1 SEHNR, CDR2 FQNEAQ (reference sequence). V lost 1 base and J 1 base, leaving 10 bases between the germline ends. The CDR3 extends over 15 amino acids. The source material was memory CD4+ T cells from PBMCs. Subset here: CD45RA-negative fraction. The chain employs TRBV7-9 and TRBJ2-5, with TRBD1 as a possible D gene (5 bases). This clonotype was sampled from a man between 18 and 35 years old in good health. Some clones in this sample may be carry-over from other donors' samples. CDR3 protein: CASSLVGQSQETQYF. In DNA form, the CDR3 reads TGTGCCAGCAGCTTAGTAGGACAATCCCAAGAGACCCAGTACTTC.